The clone carrying this T cell receptor (beta chain) occurred once. The target antigen is unknown. Time point defined: newly diagnosed, previously untreated cHL patient sample. It was PBMCs in newly diagnosed, untreated classical Hodgkin lymphoma that served as comparison. This entry comes from a study of PD-1 blockade in classical Hodgkin lymphoma. Findings and limits, study-wide: Newly diagnosed patients reportedly had lower baseline TCR diversity than healthy donors. Underlying causes for the observed repertoire differences were not defined, possibly disease activity or prior therapy.

TCRdb's table, derived via immunoSEQ multiplex PCR, lists solely in-frame clones and lacks some. The sample lists approximately 47,000 clones, approximately 90% seen once, with nearly 5% in the top ten. What was sequenced was peripheral blood mononuclear cells (PBMCs). The clonotype originates from a human donor with classical Hodgkin lymphoma.

The CDR3 nucleotides are TGTGCCAGCAGCGTAGTGGCGGGTGAGCAGTTCTTC. Encoded protein: CASSVVAGEQFF. The rearrangement uses TRBV9 and TRBJ2-1; weak D call: TRBD2 (5 bases). The ends were cut back, 0 bases at V and 9 bases at J, with 7 bases in the middle. The CDR3 sequence is 12 residues long. Germline CDR1 is SGDLS and CDR2 is YYNGEE.